Presented here are 22 T cell receptor beta chains from one specimen sequenced in a study of T cell repertoires in ileal Crohn's disease (dated by TCRdb to the late 2010s). Library prep was done by the immunoSEQ multiplex PCR assay. TCRdb obtained this table from immuneACCESS and retained in-frame rearrangements with V and J assigned. These tables miss some clones; where compared with another copy, unresolved V genes account for less than half of the shortfall, and the remainder is unexplained. The sample table contains 30,000 to 35,000 clones; only one count was recorded for about 80% of them. The ten largest make up around a fifth of the sample. The sample comprised ileal tissue. These TCRs come from an adult with Crohn's disease.

The chain carries TRBV9 and TRBJ1-1, with a possible D match to TRBD1 (6 bases). Trimming removed 2 bases from V and 4 bases from J, with 9 bases in between. The CDR3 is 13 residues long. Germline CDR1 is SGDLS and CDR2 is YYNGEE. Here the CDR3 reads CASSVSGVTEAFF. The CDR3 DNA sequence: TGTGCCAGCAGCGTTTCAGGGGTCACTGAAGCTTTCTTT.

Only one count was recorded for this clone. The chain combines TRBV10-3 with TRBJ1-1; D is perhaps TRBD1 (6 bases). Trimming removed 4 bases from V and 0 bases from J, with 9 bases in between. The V gene's germline CDR1 is ENHRY and CDR2 SYGVKD. There are 14 residues in the CDR3. CDR3 loop: CAISGRTVNTEAFF. Written as DNA, the CDR3 is TGTGCCATCAGTGGGCGGACAGTGAACACTGAAGCTTTCTTT.

This clone came up a few times. V usage is TRBV6-1 and J usage is TRBJ2-7; the D is unclear. This CDR3 spans 15 amino acids. Trimming removed 6 bases at V and 0 bases at J, with 15 bases between. The germline V gene encodes CDR1 MNHNS and CDR2 SASEGT. CDR3 sequence reads: CASRVNFQNSYEQYF. The CDR3 DNA reads as TGTGCCAGCAGGGTAAACTTTCAAAACTCCTACGAGCAGTACTTC.

The V gene is TRBV2, the J gene TRBJ2-3; TRBD2 aligns across 7 bases. Looked up from germline, CDR1 is SNHLY and CDR2 is FYNNEI. The CDR3 is 15 residues long. The J segment lost 1 base and the V segment lost 7 bases, leaving 8 bases of the junction unmatched. This CDR3 reads CASISGTTGTDTQYF. DNA for the CDR3: TGTGCCAGCATCTCCGGGACTACGGGCACAGATACGCAGTATTTT.

The rearrangement links TRBV7-6 to TRBJ2-7; 10 bases line up with TRBD2. The germline V gene has CDR1 SGHVS and CDR2 FNYEAQ. The trim removed 5 bases at V and 3 bases at J, leaving 4 bases unmatched. The CDR3 spans 14 residues. CDR3 amino acids: CASSPVAGGYEQYF. CDR3 bases: TGTGCCAGCAGCCCAGTAGCGGGAGGCTACGAGCAGTACTTC.

This chain joins TRBV10-3 and TRBJ2-5; TRBD2 aligns across 9 bases. This CDR3 has 17 residues. Germline V gene sequence: CDR1 ENHRY, CDR2 SYGVKD. V lost 0 bases and J lost 5; bases outside the gene matches: 10. CDR3 nucleotides: TGTGCCATCAGTGAGTCGTTCCAGAGCGGGGGGTGGGAGACCCAGTACTTC. It codes for CAISESFQSGGWETQYF.

V usage is TRBV10-3 and J usage is TRBJ1-2, with TRBD1 identical over 10 bases. This CDR3 spans 15 amino acids. Germline V gives CDR1 ENHRY, CDR2 SYGVKD. J gave up 4 bases and V 5 bases, and 7 bases lay outside the gene matches. CDR3 region: CAISPTGGHPYGYTF. In nucleotides, the CDR3 is TGTGCCATCAGTCCGACAGGGGGCCACCCCTATGGCTACACCTTC.

The chain recombines TRBV29-1 with TRBJ1-1, with D tentatively TRBD1 (5 bases). The CDR3 extends over 12 amino acids. The V gene lost 7 bases and the J gene lost 2 bases, with 11 bases spanning the gap. Germline V gene data show CDR1 as SQVTM and CDR2 as ANQGSEA. The CDR3, as DNA: TGCAGCGCACAGGAGGGCAACACTGAAGCTTTCTTT. Translated, it gives CSAQEGNTEAFF.

The genes are TRBV16 and TRBJ2-7, with 7 bases that match TRBD2. The V gene end was trimmed by 3 bases and the J gene end by 2 bases; junction bases not matched to a gene: 13. The CDR3 has 17 amino acids. Germline CDR1 KGHSY, CDR2 FQNENV. The CDR3 bases are TGTGCCAGCAGCCAGTACGGACTAGGTCGAACGGCCTACGAGCAGTACTTC. Its protein product is CASSQYGLGRTAYEQYF.

This clone was picked up one time. The chain employs TRBV4-2 and TRBJ2-7, with a tentative D call TRBD1 (6 bases). Trimming took 1 base from V and 2 from J, leaving 9 bases between them. CDR1 is LGHNA and CDR2 is YNFKEQ in the germline V gene. This CDR3 is built from 14 residues. The CDR3 reads CASSQGAGAYEQYF. The DNA for the CDR3 is TGTGCCAGCAGCCAAGGTGCAGGGGCCTACGAGCAGTACTTC.

A few counts support this clone. This chain joins TRBV7-2 and TRBJ2-4; D possibly corresponds to TRBD2 (5 bases). CDR3 length equals 12 residues. The V gene's germline CDR1 is SGHTA and CDR2 FQGNSA. The V end was cut by 3 bases, the J end by 7 bases, with 7 bases between. Here the CDR3 DNA reads TGTGCCAGCAGCTTTACGGGGAACATTCAGTACTTC. Its protein is CASSFTGNIQYF.

The chain couples TRBV7-3 to TRBJ2-7; 8 bases match TRBD1. CDR3 length: 15 amino acids. Germline CDR1 and CDR2: SGHTA and FQGTGA. Trimming at V came to 0 bases and at J to 6 bases, leaving 7 bases not matched to a gene. CDR3 sequence reads: CASSLTKGQGGEQYF. The CDR3 nucleotides read TGTGCCAGCAGCTTAACTAAAGGACAGGGCGGCGAGCAGTACTTC.

CDR3 sequence: CATSGSTGTNEKLFF. The DNA of the CDR3 is TGTGCCACCAGCGGAAGCACAGGGACGAATGAAAAACTGTTTTTT. The V call is TRBV15, the J call TRBJ1-4; the D gene is possibly TRBD1 (6 bases). CDR1 and CDR2 from the germline V gene are LNHNV and YYDKDF (reference sequence). The CDR3 is 15 residues long. Trimming left V 5 bases short and J 5 bases short, with 15 bases between. The full variable domain, its missing parts supplied by reference TRBV15 and TRBJ1-4, is DAMVIQNPRYQVTQFGKPVTLSCSQTLNHNVMYWYQQKSSQAPKLLFHYYDKDFNNEADTPDNFQSRRPNTSFCFLDIRSPGLGDTAMYLCATSGSTGTNEKLFFGSGTQLSVL.

The CDR3 loop reads CASSPRGSGYTF. CDR3 DNA sequence: TGCGCCAGCAGCCCTAGGGGCTCGGGCTACACCTTC. This sequence joins TRBV5-1 and TRBJ1-2, with D tentatively TRBD1 (5 bases). Deletions cut 4 bases from V and 8 bases from J, with 12 bases between. This CDR3 is 12 amino acids long. Germline V gene lookup returns CDR1 SGHRS and CDR2 YFSETQ. Combining the CDR3 with reference TRBV5-1 and TRBJ1-2 gives the whole variable domain KAGVTQTPRYLIKTRGQQVTLSCSPISGHRSVSWYQQTPGQGLQFLFEYFSETQRNKGNFPGRFSGRQFSNSRSEMNVSTLELGDSALYLCASSPRGSGYTFGSGTRLTVV.

A few counts support this clone. The chain is built from TRBV5-1 and TRBJ2-3, with a possible D match to TRBD1 (6 bases). Germline V gene lookup returns CDR1 SGHRS and CDR2 YFSETQ. The CDR3 extends over 14 amino acids. Trimming removed 2 bases at V and 4 bases at J, with 11 bases between. The chain's CDR3 is CASSFNRVPDTQYF. DNA for the CDR3: TGCGCCAGCAGCTTTAACAGGGTGCCAGATACGCAGTATTTT.

This sequence joins TRBV19 and TRBJ2-3; D not resolved. The V and J ends lost 7 bases and 4 bases respectively, with 12 bases between them. The CDR3 spans 13 residues. The germline V gene has CDR1 LNHDA and CDR2 SQIVND (reference sequence). CDR3 DNA: TGTGCCAGTACCCCGAGTTTTGCAGATACGCAGTATTTT. Translated, it gives CASTPSFADTQYF.

The rearrangement links TRBV9 to TRBJ2-5, with 8 bases matching TRBD1. The CDR3 is 15 amino acids. Losses at the gene ends were 4 bases for V and 3 bases for J; bases not matched to a gene: 8. Per germline, CDR1 SGDLS and CDR2 YYNGEE. The CDR3 protein is CASSQGADFKETQYF. The CDR3 nucleotides read TGTGCCAGCAGCCAGGGGGCGGACTTTAAAGAGACCCAGTACTTC.

The chain uses TRBV7-3 and TRBJ1-2; D unresolved. With 3 bases removed from V and 2 bases from J, the gap between germline ends came to 10 bases. Germline-derived CDR1 and CDR2 are SGHTA and FQGTGA. This CDR3 comprises 14 residues. CDR3 nucleotides: TGTGCCAGCAGCTTCATCGGGAAAAACTATGGCTACACCTTC. Its protein product is CASSFIGKNYGYTF. Supplemented by reference TRBV7-3 and TRBJ1-2, the full variable domain reads GAGVSQTPSNKVTEKGKYVELRCDPISGHTALYWYRQSLGQGPEFLIYFQGTGAADDSGLPNDRFFAVRPEGSVSTLKIQRTERGDSAVYLCASSFIGKNYGYTFGSGTRLTVV.

This chain joins TRBV9 and TRBJ2-7; 7 bases match TRBD1. The CDR3 extends over 14 amino acids. V lost 6 bases to trimming and J lost 2 bases; unmatched junction nucleotides: 8. Germline CDR1 SGDLS, CDR2 YYNGEE. In DNA, the CDR3 is TGTGCCAGCACCGTTCTAACAGGGGCCTACGAGCAGTACTTC. Amino acid sequence: CASTVLTGAYEQYF.

J is TRBJ2-3 and V is TRBV9; perhaps TRBD2 as D (6 bases). Germline CDR1 reads SGDLS; CDR2 reads YYNGEE. The V end was cut by 0 bases, the J end by 5 bases, with 13 bases between. The CDR3 loop spans 15 amino acids. In DNA form, the CDR3 reads TGTGCCAGCAGCGTAGGAGTAGGCGGGGTAGATACGCAGTATTTT. Translation gives CASSVGVGGVDTQYF.

The V gene is TRBV19, the J gene TRBJ2-2; a weak D match, TRBD2 (6 bases). There are 16 residues in the CDR3. The V gene's germline CDR1 is LNHDA and CDR2 SQIVND (reference sequence). Trimming cost V 0 bases and J 1 base, with 9 bases left between them. CDR3 sequence: CASSIEDYRNTGELFF. The CDR3 DNA follows: TGTGCCAGTAGTATAGAGGACTACCGGAACACCGGGGAGCTGTTTTTT.

V gene TRBV5-6 combines with J gene TRBJ2-7; a weak D match, TRBD1 (5 bases). The germline CDR1 and CDR2 sequences are SGHDT and YYEEEE. Deletions cut 4 bases from V and 1 base from J, with 15 bases between. This CDR3 is 15 amino acids long. CDR3: CASSTFPRASYEQYF. In DNA, the CDR3 is TGTGCCAGCAGCACTTTCCCCAGGGCTTCCTACGAGCAGTACTTC.